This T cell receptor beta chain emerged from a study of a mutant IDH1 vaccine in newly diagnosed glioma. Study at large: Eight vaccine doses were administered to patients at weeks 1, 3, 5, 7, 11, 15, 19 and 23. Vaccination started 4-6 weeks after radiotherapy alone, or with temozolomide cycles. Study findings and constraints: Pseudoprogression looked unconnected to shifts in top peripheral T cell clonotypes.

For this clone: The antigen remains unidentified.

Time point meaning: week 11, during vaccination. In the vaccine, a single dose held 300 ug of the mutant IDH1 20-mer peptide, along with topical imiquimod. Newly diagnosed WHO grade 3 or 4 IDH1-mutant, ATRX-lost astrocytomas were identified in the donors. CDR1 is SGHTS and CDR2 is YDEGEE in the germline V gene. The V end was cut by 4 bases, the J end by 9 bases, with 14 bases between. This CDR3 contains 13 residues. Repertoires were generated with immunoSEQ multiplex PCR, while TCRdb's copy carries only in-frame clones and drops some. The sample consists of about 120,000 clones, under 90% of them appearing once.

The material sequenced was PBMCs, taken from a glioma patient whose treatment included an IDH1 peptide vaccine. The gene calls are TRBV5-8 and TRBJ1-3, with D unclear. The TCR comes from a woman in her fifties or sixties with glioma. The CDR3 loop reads CASSPYTGGTIYF. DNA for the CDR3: TGTGCCAGCAGCCCCTACACCGGTGGCACCATATATTTT.